A single sample gave rise to the 9 T cell receptor beta chains below, sequenced in a study of TIL therapy for anti-PD-1-resistant metastatic lung cancer. This sample's time point: pre-treatment sample, taken before nivolumab and TIL therapy. Pleural nodules or supraclavicular lymph nodes made up most of the excised metastases sampled. The libraries were made with immunoSEQ v3. Here immunoSEQ multiplex PCR was the method, and the copy in TCRdb shows in-frame clones only, minus some. The data show around 45,000 clones, with about two thirds seen just once and 4.5% to 7% held by the top ten. This material consisted of tumor tissue, taken at baseline. Every receptor here comes from a person aged 25-80 years with non-small cell lung cancer.

This clone was seen only a few times. V usage is TRBV30 and J usage is TRBJ2-7, with D tentatively TRBD2 (6 bases). Trimming took off 5 bases at V and 5 bases at J, with 16 bases between the two ends. This CDR3 is built from 13 residues. The germline CDR1 and CDR2 sequences are GTSNPN and SVGIG (reference sequence). Written as DNA, the CDR3 is TGTGCCTGGGCCAGGAGGGGCCCAAACGAGCAGTACTTC. Translating it yields CAWARRGPNEQYF. The full variable domain, in which reference TRBV30 and TRBJ2-7 provide the parts outside the CDR3, is SQTIHQWPATLVQPVGSPLSLECTVEGTSNPNLYWYRQAAGRGLQLLFYSVGIGQISSEVPQNLSASRPQDRQFILSSKKLLLSDSGFYLCAWARRGPNEQYFGPGTRLTVT.

This clone was observed a single time. The rearrangement uses TRBV7-8 and TRBJ2-7, with a weak D call TRBD2 (6 bases). CDR3 length equals 15 residues. With 5 bases removed from V and 0 bases from J, the gap between germline ends came to 14 bases. Germline lookup yields CDR1 SGHVS and CDR2 FQNEAQ. CDR3 amino acids: CASSAGTVDSYEQYF. The CDR3 region has the DNA TGTGCCAGCAGCGCCGGGACTGTTGACTCCTACGAGCAGTACTTC.

This rearrangement joins TRBV28 to TRBJ1-6, with 9 positions matching TRBD1. With V trimmed by 3 bases and J by 8 bases, 8 bases remained unmatched. This CDR3 contains 16 residues. Germline V lookup: CDR1 MDHEN, CDR2 SYDVKM. The CDR3 region is CASSFPGGTGYSPLHF. In DNA form, the CDR3 reads TGTGCCAGCAGTTTCCCCGGGGGGACAGGGTATTCACCCCTCCACTTT. The entire variable domain, with the rest obtained from reference TRBV28 and TRBJ1-6, is as follows: DVKVTQSSRYLVKRTGEKVFLECVQDMDHENMFWYRQDPGLGLRLIYFSYDVKMKEKGDIPEGYSVSREKKERFSLILESASTNQTSMYLCASSFPGGTGYSPLHFGNGTRLTVT.

This clone appeared a few times. This rearrangement joins TRBV27 to TRBJ1-6; 8 positions agree with TRBD1. Germline assignment: CDR1 MNHEY and CDR2 SMNVEV (reference sequence). This CDR3 contains 15 residues. J lost 7 bases, V lost 5 bases, and 7 bases had no gene match. CDR3 amino acids: CASSTGQGPNSPLHF. CDR3 DNA sequence: TGTGCCAGCAGTACTGGACAGGGCCCAAATTCACCCCTCCACTTT.

The genes are TRBV27 and TRBJ2-7; the match to TRBD2 covers 11 bases. Germline-derived CDR1 and CDR2 are MNHEY and SMNVEV (reference sequence). V trimming: 1 base; J trimming: 2 bases; junction bases outside the gene matches: 13. There are 19 residues in the CDR3. CDR3 protein: CASSLYPPTLAGVTYEQYF. CDR3 DNA sequence: TGTGCCAGCAGTTTATATCCCCCCACACTAGCGGGGGTTACCTACGAGCAGTACTTC.

This clone was recorded only once. This rearrangement joins TRBV30 to TRBJ2-1, with 9 bases aligning to TRBD2. CDR1 and CDR2 from the germline V gene are GTSNPN and SVGIG (reference sequence). The CDR3 is 16 amino acids. The V segment lost 3 bases and the J segment 0 bases; nucleotides outside the gene matches: 6. Here the CDR3 reads CAWSAPGLASYNEQFF. The DNA for the CDR3 is TGTGCCTGGAGCGCCCCGGGACTAGCCTCCTACAATGAGCAGTTCTTC.

V is TRBV29-1 and J is TRBJ1-5, with D perhaps matching TRBD1 (5 bases). The germline V and J ends were trimmed by 6 bases and 3 bases, with 12 bases remaining between them. The CDR3 extends over 13 amino acids. Germline V gene sequence: CDR1 SQVTM, CDR2 ANQGSEA. The CDR3 region is CSVNSGLNQPQHF. In nucleotides, the CDR3 is TGCAGCGTGAATTCAGGGCTCAATCAGCCCCAGCATTTT. Looking up the rest from reference TRBV29-1 and TRBJ1-5 gives the full variable domain: SAVISQKPSRDICQRGTSLTIQCQVDSQVTMMFWYRQQPGQSLTLIATANQGSEATYESGFVIDKFPISRPNLTFSTLTVSNMSPEDSSIYLCSVNSGLNQPQHFGDGTRLSIL.

The chain recombines TRBV11-2 with TRBJ2-2, with 9 bases identical to TRBD2. CDR3 length: 18 amino acids. In germline, CDR1 is SGHAT, CDR2 FQNNGV. Trimming took 0 bases from V and 2 from J; bases not matched to a gene: 7. The CDR3 DNA reads TGTGCCAGCAGCTTAGATTTAGCGGGGGCTTATAACACCGGGGAGCTGTTTTTT. Translation: CASSLDLAGAYNTGELFF. Filled out from reference TRBV11-2 and TRBJ2-2, the complete variable domain reads EAGVAQSPRYKIIEKRQSVAFWCNPISGHATLYWYQQILGQGPKLLIQFQNNGVVDDSQLPKDRFSAERLKGVDSTLKIQPAKLEDSAVYLCASSLDLAGAYNTGELFFGEGSRLTVL.

V and J are TRBV5-1 and TRBJ2-1; D remains ambiguous. Trimming cost V 0 bases and J 0 bases, with 4 bases left between them. Germline V gene lookup returns CDR1 SGHRS and CDR2 YFSETQ. CDR3 length equals 14 residues. Written as DNA, the CDR3 is TGCGCCAGCAGCTTGGGGAGCTCCTACAATGAGCAGTTCTTC. Its protein is CASSLGSSYNEQFF.